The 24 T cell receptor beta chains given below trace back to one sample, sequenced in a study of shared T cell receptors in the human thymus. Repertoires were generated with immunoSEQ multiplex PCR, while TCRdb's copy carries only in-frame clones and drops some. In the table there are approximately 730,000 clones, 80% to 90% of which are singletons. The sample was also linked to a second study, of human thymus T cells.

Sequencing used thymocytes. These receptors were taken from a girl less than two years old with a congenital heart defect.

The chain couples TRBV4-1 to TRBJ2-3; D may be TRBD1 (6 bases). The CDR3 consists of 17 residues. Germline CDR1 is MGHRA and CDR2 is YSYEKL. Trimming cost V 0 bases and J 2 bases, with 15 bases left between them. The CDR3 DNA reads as TGCGCCAGCAGCCAAGATTGGGGGCGGGCGAACACAGATACGCAGTATTTT. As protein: CASSQDWGRANTDTQYF.

The CDR3 nucleotides read TGTGCCAGCAGTCTCTACACCCAGGGCGACTACACCTTC. Amino acid sequence: CASSLYTQGDYTF. The chain carries TRBV6-5 and TRBJ1-2; tentative D call: TRBD1 (5 bases). Trimming stripped 5 bases from V and 10 bases from J, with 17 bases between. CDR3 size: 13 residues. Germline CDR1 MNHEY, CDR2 SVGAGI.

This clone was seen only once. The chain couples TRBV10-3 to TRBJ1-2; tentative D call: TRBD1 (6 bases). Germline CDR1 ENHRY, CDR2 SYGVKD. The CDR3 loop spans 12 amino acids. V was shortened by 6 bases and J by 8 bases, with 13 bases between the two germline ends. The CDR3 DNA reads TGTGCCATCAGCTTTCAGGGGTGGGGCTACACCTTC. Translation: CAISFQGWGYTF.

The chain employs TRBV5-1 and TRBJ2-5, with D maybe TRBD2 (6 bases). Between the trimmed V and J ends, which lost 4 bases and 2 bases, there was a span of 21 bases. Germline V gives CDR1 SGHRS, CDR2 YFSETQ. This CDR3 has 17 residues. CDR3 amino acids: CASSLRRAGSVQETQYF. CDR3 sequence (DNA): TGCGCCAGCAGCCTCAGACGGGCGGGGTCGGTACAAGAGACCCAGTACTTC.

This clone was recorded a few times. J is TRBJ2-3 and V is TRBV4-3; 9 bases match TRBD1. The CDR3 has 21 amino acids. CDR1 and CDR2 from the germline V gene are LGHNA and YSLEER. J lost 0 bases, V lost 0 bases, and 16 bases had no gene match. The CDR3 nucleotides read TGCGCCAGCAGCCAAGATCGGGAAGACAGGGGGGAGGAATCTAGCACAGATACGCAGTATTTT. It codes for CASSQDREDRGEESSTDTQYF.

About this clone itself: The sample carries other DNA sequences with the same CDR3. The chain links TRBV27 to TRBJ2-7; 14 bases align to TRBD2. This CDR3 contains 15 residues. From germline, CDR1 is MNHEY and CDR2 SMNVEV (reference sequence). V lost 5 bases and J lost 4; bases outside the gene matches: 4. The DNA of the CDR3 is TGTGCCAGCAGTCCTGGACTAGCGGGGGGTTACGAGCAGTACTTC. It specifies CASSPGLAGGYEQYF.

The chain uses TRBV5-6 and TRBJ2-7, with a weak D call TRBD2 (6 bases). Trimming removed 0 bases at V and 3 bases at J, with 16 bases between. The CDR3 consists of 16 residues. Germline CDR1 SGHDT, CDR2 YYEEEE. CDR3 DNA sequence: TGTGCCAGCAGCTTGGAGGGAGAGCGGGTCAACTACGAGCAGTACTTC. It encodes CASSLEGERVNYEQYF.

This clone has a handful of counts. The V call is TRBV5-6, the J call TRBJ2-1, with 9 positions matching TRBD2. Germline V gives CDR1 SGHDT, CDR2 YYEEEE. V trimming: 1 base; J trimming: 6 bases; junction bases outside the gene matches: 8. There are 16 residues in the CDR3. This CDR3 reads CASSLTGTSRINEQFF. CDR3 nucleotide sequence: TGTGCCAGCAGCTTGACCGGGACTAGCAGAATCAATGAGCAGTTCTTC.

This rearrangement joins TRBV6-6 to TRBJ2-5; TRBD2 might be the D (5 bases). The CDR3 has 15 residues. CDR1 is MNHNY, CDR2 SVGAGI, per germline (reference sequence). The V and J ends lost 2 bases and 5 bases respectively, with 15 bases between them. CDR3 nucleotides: TGTGCCAGCAGTTACGGTGGCGGGCATGGGGAGACCCAGTACTTC. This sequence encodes CASSYGGGHGETQYF.

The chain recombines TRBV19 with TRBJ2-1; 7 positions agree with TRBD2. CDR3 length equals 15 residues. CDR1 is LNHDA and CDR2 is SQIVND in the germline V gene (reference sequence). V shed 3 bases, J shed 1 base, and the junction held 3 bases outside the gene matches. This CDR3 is CASSMGAGSYNEQFF. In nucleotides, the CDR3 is TGTGCCAGTAGTATGGGAGCGGGATCCTACAATGAGCAGTTCTTC.

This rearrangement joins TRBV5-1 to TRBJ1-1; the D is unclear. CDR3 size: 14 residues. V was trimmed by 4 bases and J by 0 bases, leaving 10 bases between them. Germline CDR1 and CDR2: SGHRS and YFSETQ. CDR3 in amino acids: CASSLGELNTEAFF. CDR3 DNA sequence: TGCGCCAGCAGCCTGGGCGAACTGAACACTGAAGCTTTCTTT. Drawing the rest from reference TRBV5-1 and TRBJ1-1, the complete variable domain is KAGVTQTPRYLIKTRGQQVTLSCSPISGHRSVSWYQQTPGQGLQFLFEYFSETQRNKGNFPGRFSGRQFSNSRSEMNVSTLELGDSALYLCASSLGELNTEAFFGQGTRLTVV.

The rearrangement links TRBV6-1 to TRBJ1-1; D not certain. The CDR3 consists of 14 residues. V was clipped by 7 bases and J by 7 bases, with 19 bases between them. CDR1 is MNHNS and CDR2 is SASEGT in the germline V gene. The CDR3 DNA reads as TGTGCCAGCAAACCCCCGAGCCAACGGGATGAAGCTTTCTTT. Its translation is CASKPPSQRDEAFF.

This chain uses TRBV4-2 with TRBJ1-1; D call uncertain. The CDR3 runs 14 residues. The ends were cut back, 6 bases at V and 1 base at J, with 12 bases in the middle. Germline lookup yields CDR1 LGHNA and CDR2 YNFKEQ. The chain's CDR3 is CASRSRVGNTEAFF. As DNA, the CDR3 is TGTGCCAGCAGGTCACGGGTAGGGAACACTGAAGCTTTCTTT.

As DNA, the CDR3 is TGTGCCAGCAGCCAAGGGACTAGCGGGGGGTTATACTCCTACGAGCAGTACTTC. This encodes CASSQGTSGGLYSYEQYF. The chain carries TRBV14 and TRBJ2-7; 14 bases fit TRBD2. CDR1 is SGHDN and CDR2 is FVKESK in the germline V gene. V trimming: 1 base; J trimming: 0 bases; junction bases outside the gene matches: 5. This CDR3 spans 18 amino acids.

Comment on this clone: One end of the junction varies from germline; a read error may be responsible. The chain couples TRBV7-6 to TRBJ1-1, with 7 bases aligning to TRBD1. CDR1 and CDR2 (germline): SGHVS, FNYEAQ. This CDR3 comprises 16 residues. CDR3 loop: CASTLRQGGMNTEAFF. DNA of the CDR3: TGTGCCAGCACCTTAAGACAGGGAGGTATGAACACTGAAGCTTTCTTT.

The CDR3 reads CASSHRQGCLLGGYTF. The CDR3 region has the DNA TGTGCCAGCAGTCACAGACAGGGATGCCTATTGGGTGGCTACACCTTC. The V gene is TRBV27, the J gene TRBJ1-2, with 7 bases fitting TRBD1. The CDR3 sequence is 16 residues long. J gave up 7 bases and V 5 bases, and 16 bases lay outside the gene matches. CDR1 and CDR2 (germline): MNHEY, SMNVEV (reference sequence).

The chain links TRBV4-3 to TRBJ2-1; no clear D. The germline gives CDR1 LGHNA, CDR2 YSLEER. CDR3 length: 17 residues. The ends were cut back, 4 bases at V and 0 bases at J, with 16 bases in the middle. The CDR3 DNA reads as TGCGCCAGCAGCCGGTCAGCGCTCAAGAGCTCCTACAATGAGCAGTTCTTC. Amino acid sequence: CASSRSALKSSYNEQFF.

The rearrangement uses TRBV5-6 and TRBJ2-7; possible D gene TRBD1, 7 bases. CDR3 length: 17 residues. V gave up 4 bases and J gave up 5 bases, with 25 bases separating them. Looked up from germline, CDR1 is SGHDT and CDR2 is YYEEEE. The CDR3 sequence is CASSHPEGQGDENEQYF. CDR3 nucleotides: TGTGCCAGCAGCCACCCGGAGGGGCAGGGGGACGAAAACGAGCAGTACTTC.

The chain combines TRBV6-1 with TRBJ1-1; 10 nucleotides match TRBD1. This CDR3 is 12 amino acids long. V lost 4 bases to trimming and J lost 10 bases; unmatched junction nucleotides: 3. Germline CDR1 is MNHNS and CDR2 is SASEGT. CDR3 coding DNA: TGTGCCAGCAGTGCAGGGGACAGGGGAGCTTTCTTT. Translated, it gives CASSAGDRGAFF.

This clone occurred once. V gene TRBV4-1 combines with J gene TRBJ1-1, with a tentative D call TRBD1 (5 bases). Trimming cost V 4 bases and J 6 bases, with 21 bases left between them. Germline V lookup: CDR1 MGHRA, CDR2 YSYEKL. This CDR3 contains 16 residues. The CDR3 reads CASSPQMEGTGAEAFF. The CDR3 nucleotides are TGCGCCAGCAGCCCACAAATGGAGGGGACGGGGGCTGAAGCTTTCTTT.

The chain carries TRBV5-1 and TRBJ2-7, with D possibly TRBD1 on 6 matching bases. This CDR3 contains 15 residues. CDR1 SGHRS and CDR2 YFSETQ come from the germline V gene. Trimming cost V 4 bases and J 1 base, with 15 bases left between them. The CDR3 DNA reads TGCGCCAGCAGCGATAGGACAGACTTTTCCTACGAGCAGTACTTC. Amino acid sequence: CASSDRTDFSYEQYF.

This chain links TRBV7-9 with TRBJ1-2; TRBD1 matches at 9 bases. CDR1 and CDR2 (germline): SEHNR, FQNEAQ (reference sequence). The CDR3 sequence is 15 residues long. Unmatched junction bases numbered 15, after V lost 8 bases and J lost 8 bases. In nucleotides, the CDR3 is TGTGCCAGCTTGGGTCGGGACAGGGATTTGGACGGCTACACCTTC. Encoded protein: CASLGRDRDLDGYTF.

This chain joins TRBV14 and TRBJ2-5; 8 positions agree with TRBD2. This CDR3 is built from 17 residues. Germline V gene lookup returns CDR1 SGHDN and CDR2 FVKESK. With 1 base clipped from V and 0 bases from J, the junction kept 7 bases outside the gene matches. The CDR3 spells CASSQGGVAGYQETQYF. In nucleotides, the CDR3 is TGTGCCAGCAGCCAAGGTGGGGTAGCGGGATACCAAGAGACCCAGTACTTC.

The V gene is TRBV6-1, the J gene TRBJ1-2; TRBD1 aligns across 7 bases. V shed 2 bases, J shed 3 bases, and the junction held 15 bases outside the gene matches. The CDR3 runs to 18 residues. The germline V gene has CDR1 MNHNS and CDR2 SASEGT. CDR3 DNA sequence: TGTGCCAGCAGTGAACTTCGGGCCCGGGACAGTCGAGACTATGGCTACACCTTC. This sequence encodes CASSELRARDSRDYGYTF.